These 5 T cell receptor beta chains originate from one sample sequenced in a study of control samples from healthy donors and cancer patients. The data were produced by immunoSEQ multiplex PCR, yet TCRdb's version contains in-frame clones alone and is incomplete. The top ten clones hold 6.5% of a sample with about 110,000 clones, around four fifths of them seen once. Sequenced: blood. Receptors originate from a man between 18 and 29 years old in good health.

The V gene is TRBV7-9, the J gene TRBJ1-2; maybe TRBD1 (6 bases). The CDR3 consists of 15 residues. Germline V gene data show CDR1 as SEHNR and CDR2 as FQNEAQ (reference sequence). Trimming took off 1 base at V and 6 bases at J, with 15 bases between the two ends. Here the CDR3 reads CASSLEGVATDGYTF. The CDR3 nucleotides are TGTGCCAGCAGCTTAGAGGGGGTGGCGACAGATGGCTACACCTTC.

The J gene is TRBJ2-1, the V gene TRBV6-2 or TRBV6-3, with 12 bases matching TRBD2. Trimming removed 8 bases from V and 6 bases from J; junction bases left unmatched: 8. CDR1 MNHEY and CDR2 SVGEGT come from the germline V gene. CDR3 length equals 15 residues. The CDR3 DNA reads TGTGCCAGCGGCCCAGGGACTAGCGGGTCCAATGAGCAGTTCTTC. The encoded protein is CASGPGTSGSNEQFF.

The chain has TRBV5-8 and TRBJ1-1; D is unresolved. Trimming took 0 bases from V and 4 from J, leaving 7 bases between them. The length of the CDR3 is 13 residues. Looked up from germline, CDR1 is SGHTS and CDR2 is YDEGEE. DNA for the CDR3: TGTGCCAGCAGCTTGGACTTGAGCACTGAAGCTTTCTTT. Encoded protein: CASSLDLSTEAFF.

The chain links TRBV6-5 to TRBJ2-2; D uncertain. The V and J ends lost 4 bases and 2 bases respectively, with 2 bases between them. The CDR3 consists of 12 residues. The germline CDR1 and CDR2 sequences are MNHEY and SVGAGI. In DNA form, the CDR3 reads TGTGCCAGCAGTTTAAACACCGGGGAGCTGTTTTTT. Its translation is CASSLNTGELFF.

The CDR3 region has the DNA TGTGCCAGCAGGGATACCAGGGGGGACACCGGGGAGCTGTTTTTT. This codes for CASRDTRGDTGELFF. The rearrangement links TRBV2 to TRBJ2-2; D possibly corresponds to TRBD1 (7 bases). The V end lost 6 bases, the J end lost 3 bases, and 14 bases lay between the germline ends. The germline gives CDR1 SNHLY, CDR2 FYNNEI. The CDR3 totals 15 residues.